The 7 T cell receptor beta chains in this list originate from one sample, sequenced in a study of T cell responses to AZD1222 COVID-19 vaccine. TCRdb's table, derived via immunoSEQ multiplex PCR, lists solely in-frame clones and lacks some. The sample has about 180,000 clones, approximately 94% seen once. The input for sequencing was peripheral blood, taken 28 days after the second AZD1222 dose. These receptors all stem from an adult who received the AZD1222 COVID-19 vaccine.

The V and J genes are TRBV9 and TRBJ2-1; 8 nucleotides align to TRBD2. The CDR3 has 15 amino acids. Trimming cost V 0 bases and J 6 bases; bases outside gene matches: 5. Germline CDR1 is SGDLS and CDR2 is YYNGEE. In DNA, the CDR3 is TGTGCCAGCAGCGTAGGCGGGGGGCTCGGCAATGAGCAGTTCTTC. This gives the protein CASSVGGGLGNEQFF. Drawing the rest from reference TRBV9 and TRBJ2-1, the complete variable domain is DSGVTQTPKHLITATGQRVTLRCSPRSGDLSVYWYQQSLDQGLQFLIQYYNGEERAKGNILERFSAQQFPDLHSELNLSSLELGDSALYFCASSVGGGLGNEQFFGPGTRLTVL.

The V and J genes are TRBV4-3 and TRBJ1-1; D might be TRBD1 (5 bases). The CDR3 extends over 15 amino acids. The germline V gene encodes CDR1 LGHNA and CDR2 YSLEER. V gave up 4 bases and J gave up 6 bases, with 18 bases separating them. CDR3 in DNA: TGCGCCAGCAGCCGAACGGCGGGTGGGGGTCCTGAAGCTTTCTTT. Translated: CASSRTAGGGPEAFF.

The chain carries TRBV23-1 and TRBJ1-4; TRBD1 matches at 9 bases. TRBV23-1 is noted as an ORF with a role that remains uncertain. J gave up 8 bases and V 2 bases, and 24 bases lay outside the gene matches. CDR3 length: 21 residues. CDR3 in amino acids: CASSQIPGQGSTPRMEEKLFF. The CDR3 DNA follows: TGCGCCAGCAGTCAAATCCCGGGACAGGGAAGTACTCCGAGGATGGAGGAAAAACTGTTTTTT.

This chain links TRBV7-9 with TRBJ2-7; 7 bases align to TRBD1. This CDR3 has 16 amino acids. CDR1 is SEHNR, CDR2 FQNEAQ, per germline (reference sequence). J was trimmed by 0 bases and V by 4 bases; bases with no gene match: 9. As DNA, the CDR3 is TGTGCCAGCAGCTCTAGGACAGGCTCGAGCTCCTACGAGCAGTACTTC. Its protein product is CASSSRTGSSSYEQYF.

The gene calls are TRBV7-9 and TRBJ2-7, with 7 bases fitting TRBD1. Germline V lookup: CDR1 SEHNR, CDR2 FQNEAQ (reference sequence). The CDR3 extends over 15 amino acids. With V trimmed by 5 bases and J by 4 bases, 11 bases remained unmatched. The DNA for the CDR3 is TGTGCCAGCAGCCGAACCACAGAGGGGGCATACGAGCAGTACTTC. Translation: CASSRTTEGAYEQYF.

The chain uses TRBV28 and TRBJ2-1; 8 positions match TRBD2. J was trimmed by 9 bases and V by 5 bases; bases with no gene match: 12. The CDR3 is 15 amino acids. Germline V lookup: CDR1 MDHEN, CDR2 SYDVKM. CDR3 sequence: CASSGFPGLGFEQFF. Written as DNA, the CDR3 is TGTGCCAGCAGTGGATTCCCGGGACTAGGATTTGAGCAGTTCTTC.

This clone was recorded once. The genes are TRBV3-1 (or the pseudogene TRBV3-2) and TRBJ1-5; no clear D. The V end lost 6 bases, the J end lost 3 bases, and 12 bases lay between the germline ends. The CDR3 runs 14 residues. Germline CDR1 is LGHDT and CDR2 is YNNKEL (reference sequence). CDR3 residues: CASSGGRANQPQHF. DNA of the CDR3: TGTGCCAGCAGTGGCGGACGGGCCAATCAGCCCCAGCATTTT.